One and the same sample provided the 14 T cell receptor beta chains below, sequenced in a study of T-cell reconstitution after alpha-beta-depleted transplantation in children. Unique molecular identifiers featured in how the TCRbeta library was prepared. Each CDR3 protein gets one entry after TCRdb re-called the PCR reads with MiXCR. Of about 360,000 distinct CDR3 sequences listed, 10% to 15% were seen once; the top ten hold approximately 4.3%. The sample was PBMCs, taken from the stem cell graft. The receptors come from a human donor who donated a stem cell graft to a child with Fanconi anemia.

This clonotype has a handful of counts. CDR3 nucleotides: TGTGCCAGCAGTCCCTCACCGGGACAGGAGAACACTGAAGCTTTCTTT. The encoded protein is CASSPSPGQENTEAFF. The chain carries TRBV6-1 and TRBJ1-1; TRBD1 aligns across 8 bases. The CDR3 runs to 16 residues. V was pared by 5 bases and J by 1 base, with 9 bases of the junction left unmatched. Germline V gene data show CDR1 as MNHNS and CDR2 as SASEGT.

Points on this clonotype: A junction boundary mismatches the germline segment, possibly from a read error. The V call is TRBV4-2, the J call TRBJ2-3; the D gene is possibly TRBD2 (6 bases). Germline values: CDR1 LGHNA, CDR2 YNFKEQ. CDR3 length equals 14 residues. CDR3 in DNA: TGTGCCAGCATCCAAGATGGAGGGGCCGAGGCCGAGAGTTTT. Encoded protein: CASIQDGGAEAESF.

This chain connects TRBV2 to TRBJ2-3, with TRBD1 matching over 11 bases. The V gene end was trimmed by 10 bases and the J gene end by 5 bases; junction bases not matched to a gene: 11. This CDR3 is 15 amino acids long. Per the germline V gene, CDR1 is SNHLY and CDR2 is FYNNEI. CDR3 residues: CATRRDRGSGDTQYF. Written as DNA, the CDR3 is TGTGCCACCAGACGGGACAGGGGGTCGGGAGATACGCAGTATTTT.

Concerning this clonotype itself: Relative to the germline gene, one junction end is altered; a read error may explain this. The chain employs TRBV5-6 and TRBJ1-6; tentatively, D is TRBD1 (6 bases). The CDR3 has 16 residues. Germline V gives CDR1 SGHDT, CDR2 YYEEEE. The CDR3 nucleotides are TGTGCCAGCAGCTTCAGGGGTGTGACCTACAATTCACCCCTCCACTTT. This gives the protein CASSFRGVTYNSPLHF. Using reference TRBV5-6 and TRBJ1-6 for the parts outside the CDR3, the full variable domain is DAGVTQSPTHLIKTRGQQVTLRCSPKSGHDTVSWYQQALGQGPQFIFQYYEEEERQRGNFPDRFSGHQFPNYSSELNVNALLLGDSALYLCASSFRGVTYNSPLHFGNGTRLTVT.

Many counts were recorded for this clonotype. The rearrangement uses TRBV11-2 and TRBJ2-7; 8 bases map to TRBD1. Germline V gene lookup returns CDR1 SGHAT and CDR2 FQNNGV. V lost 4 bases and J lost 3; bases outside the gene matches: 8. The CDR3 is made up of 15 amino acids. CDR3 in DNA: TGTGCCAGCAGCTCTAACAGGGGGTCTTACTACGAGCAGTACTTC. Translating gives CASSSNRGSYYEQYF.

This clonotype has just a few counts. The CDR3 loop reads CASSSHLGQGGSEAFF. The DNA for the CDR3 is TGTGCCAGCAGCTCACACCTGGGACAGGGAGGTTCTGAAGCTTTCTTT. The V and J genes are TRBV11-2 and TRBJ1-1; 9 bases agree with TRBD1. CDR3 size: 16 residues. Per germline, CDR1 SGHAT and CDR2 FQNNGV. Germline trimming cut 4 bases from V and 6 bases from J; bases unmatched to any gene: 12.

The chain employs TRBV11-2 and TRBJ2-3; TRBD2 agrees at 14 bases. Trimming cost V 4 bases and J 3 bases; bases outside gene matches: 9. CDR1 SGHAT and CDR2 FQNNGV come from the germline V gene. The CDR3 consists of 18 residues. In DNA form, the CDR3 reads TGTGCCAGCAGCTCCCCGTCCGGGACTAGCGGGGGTACAGATACGCAGTATTTT. Translated, it gives CASSSPSGTSGGTDTQYF. The full variable domain, its missing parts supplied by reference TRBV11-2 and TRBJ2-3, is EAGVAQSPRYKIIEKRQSVAFWCNPISGHATLYWYQQILGQGPKLLIQFQNNGVVDDSQLPKDRFSAERLKGVDSTLKIQPAKLEDSAVYLCASSSPSGTSGGTDTQYFGPGTRLTVL.

The chain carries TRBV6-6 and TRBJ1-3; 7 bases map to TRBD1. Germline assignment: CDR1 MNHNY and CDR2 SVGAGI (reference sequence). The CDR3 sequence is 14 residues long. The junction had 2 bases not matched to a gene; V was cut back by 0 bases and J by 6 bases. For the CDR3, the DNA is TGTGCCAGCAGTTACTCAGAGGGGGCAAACACCATATATTTT. Translated: CASSYSEGANTIYF.

This clonotype was seen a few times. V gene TRBV12-3 or TRBV12-4 combines with J gene TRBJ2-7; no definite D call. This CDR3 is 12 amino acids long. V was clipped by 1 base and J by 6 bases, with 7 bases between them. The CDR3 reads CASSLGPGEQYV. In DNA, the CDR3 is TGTGCCAGCAGTTTAGGACCGGGCGAGCAGTACGTC.

This clonotype showed up just a few times. This sequence joins TRBV10-2 and TRBJ2-7; D call uncertain. The CDR3 contains 12 residues. Germline V gene lookup returns CDR1 WSHSY and CDR2 SAAADI. The V and J ends lost 4 bases and 5 bases respectively, with 9 bases between them. The CDR3 sequence: CASSGPGHEQYF. As DNA, the CDR3 is TGCGCCAGCAGTGGGCCAGGACACGAGCAGTACTTC.

This clonotype showed up just a few times. This sequence joins TRBV12-3 or TRBV12-4 and TRBJ2-7; maybe TRBD1 (5 bases). With 6 bases removed from V and 7 bases from J, the gap between germline ends came to 16 bases. CDR3 length equals 13 residues. CDR3 sequence reads: CASSPLPGIEQYF. The CDR3 bases are TGTGCCAGCAGCCCCCTCCCAGGGATAGAGCAGTACTTC.

A few counts support this clonotype. The chain couples TRBV7-2 to TRBJ2-4, with a weak D call TRBD2 (5 bases). V was trimmed by 4 bases and J by 7 bases, leaving 11 bases between them. Germline V lookup: CDR1 SGHTA, CDR2 FQGNSA. This CDR3 region has 13 residues. CDR3 bases: TGTGCCAGCAGCTCGGACTTTGGGAACATTCAGTACTTC. Protein: CASSSDFGNIQYF.

This clonotype was recorded many times. This rearrangement joins TRBV4-3 to TRBJ2-1; D is perhaps TRBD2 (5 bases). The V gene lost 0 bases and the J gene lost 12 bases, with 15 bases spanning the gap. CDR3 length: 14 residues. Germline values: CDR1 LGHNA, CDR2 YSLEER. DNA of the CDR3: TGCGCCAGCAGCCAAGATCGAACTAGTTGGGTGCAGTTCTTC. Amino acid sequence: CASSQDRTSWVQFF.

This clonotype has a count of ten or more. The gene calls are TRBV6-2 or TRBV6-3 and TRBJ2-7; D is undetermined. This CDR3 comprises 13 residues. Germline V CDR1 and CDR2: MNHEY, SVGEGT. V lost 0 bases, J lost 6 bases, and 9 bases lay in between. CDR3 in DNA: TGTGCCAGCAGTTACTCGATGTTGAGCGAGCAGTACGTC. Protein sequence: CASSYSMLSEQYV.